This paragraph covers one T cell receptor (beta chain) sequence. Its antigen is not identified. A junction boundary mismatches the germline segment, possibly from a read error. The sample carries other DNA sequences with the same CDR3. This record belongs to a study of graft-versus-host responses after intestinal transplantation. Across the whole study: Every recipient underwent anti-thymocyte globulin induction, then tacrolimus and steroids for three to four years.

The CDR3 length is 16 residues. CDR1 is SGDLS, CDR2 YYNGEE, per germline. TCRdb keeps only in-frame clones here, not all; method: immunoSEQ multiplex PCR. The sample has roughly 120,000 clones, about nine tenths seen once. The material was unstimulated CD4+ T cells sorted from spleen or lymph node cells, obtained before intestinal transplant. The clonotype originates from a human donor who received an intestinal transplant. The chain has TRBV9 and TRBJ2-4; D is possibly TRBD2 (7 bases). The CDR3 region is CASSGGGGLAKNIQYF. The CDR3 DNA is TGTGCCAGCAGCGGGGGGGGCGGGTTGGCCAAAAACATCCAGTACTTC.